This TCR beta chain originates from a study of cytomegalovirus exposure and HLA in healthy donors (dated by TCRdb to about 2017). For the wider study: A later analysis indicated that the 100 to 150 validation repertoires were generated on the platform also employed for the 700 or so repertoires of the first cohort. To predict cytomegalovirus infection status, the study combined high-throughput TCR immunosequencing, statistical association of individual TCRs with disease status, and machine learning. The study aimed to test whether cataloging public T cell receptors could reveal signatures of past pathogen exposure. Besides the first cohort of hundreds of subjects, a separate validation cohort made up of 120 different subjects was used.

The paper as a whole reports these results and caveats: Across donors, most TCR sequences were observed very rarely, whereas some public TCRs were present in many individuals. The classifier was reported to diagnose cytomegalovirus status with high specificity and sensitivity in both the original cohort and the validation cohort. According to the authors, the approach could potentially be generalized to other disease states and immunological phenotypes. The validation cohort had no HLA typing available for a later analysis, so co-occurrence within that cohort was assessed over all 130 or so repertoires. A few of the identified cytomegalovirus-associated TCR beta chains were confirmed in vitro to be specific for cytomegalovirus antigens. Of the cluster scores, about 94% were above 0 in a later analysis, which found that TCRs clustered in the first cohort also tended to co-occur in the 95 to 150 validation repertoires. In the study, some 160 TCR beta chains were listed as associated with cytomegalovirus.

The library was obtained by the immunoSEQ multiplex PCR assay. The source study handled its data this way. A statistical classification framework was developed to diagnose cytomegalovirus status using the catalog of TCR beta chain sequences. In TCRdb, the immuneACCESS table is reduced to in-frame sequences with V and J assigned. These tables do not hold every clone; where another copy was compared, an unresolved V gene accounts for under half, and the others remain unexplained. That table furnishes V, J and clone size, whereas the DNA furnished D and trimming. This sample lists a few hundred thousand clones; roughly nine tenths were detected once. Of the sample, around 11% is held by the ten largest clones. This clone was found once. Its binding antigen is unknown. The sample holds no much larger clone one base away, and base qualities are not on file. Donors formed part of the validation cohort, which comprised over a hundred subjects and was distinct from the first cohort of 690 or so subjects.

Taken from the germline V gene, the CDR1 and CDR2 loops are SGHNT and YENEEA. V loses 5 bases, J loses 1 base, and the germline ends lie 8 bases apart. Its CDR3 holds 14 amino acids, cysteine through phenylalanine. This entry keeps only the CDR3 DNA: 42 bases, framed from base 1. The source material was PBMCs. The origin of this receptor is a man aged 18 to 30 in good health and CMV-seropositive. The rearrangement combines TRBV11-3 with TRBJ2-2, and possibly TRBD2, on 5 matching bases. The CDR3 is CASSLGVNTGELFF. The nucleotides are TGTGCCAGCAGCCTCGGGGTGAACACCGGGGAGCTGTTTTTT.